This TCR beta chain was recorded in a study of vaccination and CD4 T cells after COVID-19. Study information: Stimulation of the cells used overlapping spike peptide pools from SARS-CoV-2 and from the common cold coronaviruses HCoV-NL63, HCoV-OC43 and HCoV-229E.

Noted treatment: roughly ten-day PBMC culture with coronavirus spike peptide pools or control peptides (ViraFEST assay). ViraFEST sequenced TCRs after peptide-pool expansion of antigen-specific T cells. In healthy vaccine recipients, nucleocapsid antibodies were negative before and after vaccination, showing no prior SARS-CoV-2 infection. On this clonotype itself: Its antigen is unidentified.

An Oncomine TCR Beta short-read assay was used to sequence the DNA from cultured CD4+ T cells. Genomic DNA was extracted from cultured CD4+ T cells. A single record per CDR3 protein comes from TCRdb applying MiXCR to the PCR reads. The sample lists 20,000 to 30,000 distinct CDR3 sequences, around half occurring once. V gave up 1 base and J gave up 7 bases; unmatched junction bases: 3. The length of the CDR3 is 14 residues. CDR1 and CDR2 from the germline V gene are GTSNPN and SVGIG (reference sequence). This sequence was found in a human donor who received a COVID-19 vaccine. The chain couples TRBV30 to TRBJ1-6, with 8 positions matching TRBD1. The input for sequencing was CD4+ T cells from blood, cultured in vitro, taken before SARS-CoV-2 vaccination. Here the CDR3 reads CAWSGTGINSPLHF. CDR3 DNA sequence: TGTGCCTGGAGTGGGACAGGGATCAATTCACCCCTCCACTTT.